A selection of T cell receptor beta chains follows, all from one sample in a study of tumor and adjacent non-tumor tissue in lung cancer. TCRdb re-called the multiplex PCR reads through MiXCR, storing one row per CDR3 protein. The sample lists 94,000 or so distinct CDR3 sequences, around three quarters occurring once. Material for sequencing was distant non-tumor lung tissue. These receptors were obtained from a woman between 45 and 65 years old with non-small cell lung cancer. Each CDR3 is given with its conserved first and last residue. Each record gives: J gene, V gene, clone size, D gene, CDR3 DNA, CDR3 protein. D genes are given only for firm matches. The size entry is marked missing in some rows and otherwise reads once, few, many or a size class.

J: TRBJ2-7; V: TRBV4-2; size: -; D: -; DNA: TGTGCCAGCAGCCGAGTATTCGGTCCCTACTCCTACGAGCAGTACTTC; CDR3: CASSRVFGPYSYEQYF
J: TRBJ2-1; V: TRBV12-3/TRBV12-4; size: -; D: -; DNA: TGTACCAGCATACGAGATCGGGCAGGCTCCTACAATGAGCAGTTATTC; CDR3: CTSIRDRAGSYNEQLF
J: TRBJ2-1; V: TRBV29-1; size: -; D: TRBD2; DNA: TGCAGCGTGGGAGGGCCCTCCAAGGGGGAGCAGTTCTTC; CDR3: CSVGGPSKGEQFF
J: TRBJ1-2; V: TRBV28; size: -; D: -; DNA: TGTGTCAGCAAGCTACTCGGGACAACCTATGTCTACACCTTC; CDR3: CVSKLLGTTYVYTF
J: TRBJ1-3; V: TRBV28; size: -; D: -; DNA: TGTGCAAAGACCTGGGGAAACACCATATATTTT; CDR3: CAKTWGNTIYF
J: TRBJ2-7; V: TRBV29-1; size: once; D: -; DNA: TGCAGCGTCATGACCGGCTGGGGGCTCTCCTATGAGCAGTACTTC; CDR3: CSVMTGWGLSYEQYF
J: TRBJ2-1; V: TRBV12-3/TRBV12-4; size: -; D: TRBD2; DNA: TGTGCCAGCAGTTTAGATCAACCGGGAGGGCCACAGGAGCAGTTCTTC; CDR3: CASSLDQPGGPQEQFF
J: TRBJ2-1; V: TRBV11-2; size: -; D: -; DNA: TGTGCCAGCAGCGCAACTAGTGGCTCCAACAATGAGCAGTTCTTC; CDR3: CASSATSGSNNEQFF
J: TRBJ2-7; V: TRBV11-2; size: -; D: -; DNA: TGTGCCAGCAGCTTAGACCCCACTAGTAGTGACTACGAGCAGTACTTC; CDR3: CASSLDPTSSDYEQYF
J: TRBJ2-3; V: TRBV10-3; size: -; D: -; DNA: TGTGCCATCAGTGAGCTGGTCTCAATTACTCCCTATTTT; CDR3: CAISELVSITPYF
J: TRBJ2-1; V: TRBV5-3; size: many; D: TRBD2; DNA: TGTGCCAGAAGCTTGGTCGGACTAGCGGGAGGGCCAAATGAGCAGTTCTTC; CDR3: CARSLVGLAGGPNEQFF
J: TRBJ2-7; V: TRBV12-3/TRBV12-4; size: -; D: -; DNA: TGTGCCAGTTCCCTCATGGGGCTGGACATCAGCGGGCAGTACTTC; CDR3: CASSLMGLDISGQYF
J: TRBJ1-1; V: TRBV20-1; size: -; D: TRBD1; DNA: TGTAGTGCGAACAGGGGCAGTGAGAACACTGAAGCTTTCTTT; CDR3: CSANRGSENTEAFF
J: TRBJ2-6; V: TRBV24-1; size: -; D: -; DNA: TGTCCCACCAGTGATTTTGAAGTTGGCGGTGGGGCCAACGTCCTGACTTTC; CDR3: CPTSDFEVGGGANVLTF
J: TRBJ2-1; V: TRBV29-1; size: few; D: -; DNA: TGCATCGTTGATATGGGGTACAATGAGCAGTTCTTC; CDR3: CIVDMGYNEQFF
J: TRBJ1-2; V: TRBV29-1; size: many; D: -; DNA: TGCAGCGTTGACCAGGGCAACTATGGCTACACCTTC; CDR3: CSVDQGNYGYTF
J: TRBJ2-1; V: TRBV11-3; size: -; D: -; DNA: TGTGCCAGTAGCTTAGGGTCTAGCAGCAGCTCCTACAATGATCAGTTCTTC; CDR3: CASSLGSSSSSYNDQFF
J: TRBJ2-2; V: TRBV11-1; size: -; D: TRBD1; DNA: TGTGTCAGCAGCCCACGGGACAGGGGAATGACTAGACGGACCGGGGAGCTGCTTTTT; CDR3: CVSSPRDRGMTRRTGELLF
J: TRBJ1-1; V: TRBV11-2; size: -; D: -; DNA: TGTGTCAGCAGCTTAGAGCCGGGAGCGAACACTGAAGCCTTCTTT; CDR3: CVSSLEPGANTEAFF
J: TRBJ2-3; V: TRBV20-1; size: -; D: -; DNA: TGCAGTGCGGGCGGAAAGTCGAGCACAGATACGCAGTATTTT; CDR3: CSAGGKSSTDTQYF
J: TRBJ2-5; V: TRBV11-1; size: -; D: TRBD1; DNA: TGTGGCAGCAGCTCGGGACAGGGCGTAGAGACCCAGTGCTTC; CDR3: CGSSSGQGVETQCF
J: TRBJ2-6; V: TRBV4-1; size: -; D: -; DNA: TGCACCGGCAGTCAGGACTCTGGGGCCAACGTCCTGACTTTC; CDR3: CTGSQDSGANVLTF
J: TRBJ2-3; V: TRBV20-1; size: -; D: -; DNA: TGCAGTGCAGGGGGTATGGGCGGGGTTGCAGATACGCACTATTTT; CDR3: CSAGGMGGVADTHYF
J: TRBJ2-1; V: TRBV29-1; size: medium-sized; D: TRBD2; DNA: TGCAGCGTTGAGCCTAGCGGGAGGACCTACAATGAGCAGTTCTTC; CDR3: CSVEPSGRTYNEQFF
J: TRBJ2-5; V: TRBV10-1; size: -; D: -; DNA: TGCGCCAGACCAACCATAAGAGAGACCCAATACTTC; CDR3: CARPTIRETQYF
J: TRBJ1-5; V: TRBV20-1; size: -; D: -; DNA: TGCAGTACTGGATGGGGCCACAATCAGCCCCTGCATTTT; CDR3: CSTGWGHNQPLHF
J: TRBJ2-1; V: TRBV4-1; size: many; D: TRBD2; DNA: TGCGCCAGCAAGGAACTAGTGGGGGGGTACAATGAGCAGTTCTTC; CDR3: CASKELVGGYNEQFF
J: TRBJ2-3; V: TRBV4-2; size: -; D: -; DNA: TGCGCCAGCAGCCAAAGTGTAGGCCCGATAGATACGCAGTATTTT; CDR3: CASSQSVGPIDTQYF
J: TRBJ2-2; V: TRBV11-3; size: -; D: TRBD2; DNA: TGTGCCAGCAGCTCAAGGACTAGCGGAAACACCTGGCAACTGTTTTTT; CDR3: CASSSRTSGNTWQLFF
J: TRBJ2-1; V: TRBV5-1; size: -; D: -; DNA: TGCGCCAGCAATGGATTAATCTCCTACAATGAGCAGTTCTTC; CDR3: CASNGLISYNEQFF
J: TRBJ2-1; V: TRBV5-1; size: few; D: -; DNA: TGCGCCAGCAGCTTGGATGTAGCGGACAATGAGCAGTTCTTC; CDR3: CASSLDVADNEQFF
J: TRBJ1-2; V: TRBV29-1; size: -; D: -; DNA: TGCAGCGTTGACGCTACAGGGAGAAACTACGACTACACCTTC; CDR3: CSVDATGRNYDYTF
J: TRBJ2-7; V: TRBV10-3; size: -; D: TRBD1; DNA: TGTGCCTCCCTGGACAGGGACTCCTACGAACATTACTTC; CDR3: CASLDRDSYEHYF
J: TRBJ2-2; V: TRBV30; size: once; D: TRBD2; DNA: TGTGCCTGGAGTGGCGGCGGGAGGACCAGTATCGGGGAGCTGTTTTTT; CDR3: CAWSGGGRTSIGELFF
J: TRBJ2-7; V: TRBV5-1; size: -; D: -; DNA: TGCGCCAGCAGCCCTTGGGGACTTAACTACGAGCAGTACTTC; CDR3: CASSPWGLNYEQYF
J: TRBJ2-2; V: TRBV4-2; size: -; D: -; DNA: TGCGCCAGCGCCCTTAAGAAGAACACCGAGGAGCTGTTTTTT; CDR3: CASALKKNTEELFF
J: TRBJ2-3; V: TRBV7-2; size: few; D: -; DNA: TGTGCCAGCAGCTTAGCCCGGGTTGGGGGAGATACGCAGTATTTT; CDR3: CASSLARVGGDTQYF
J: TRBJ2-3; V: TRBV28; size: many; D: -; DNA: TGTGCCAGCAGCCCCCTCATGGGAACAGATACGCAGTATTTT; CDR3: CASSPLMGTDTQYF
J: TRBJ1-3; V: TRBV28; size: -; D: -; DNA: TGTGCCAGCAAACCCTCCGGGGGACATACTGGAGACACCATATATTTT; CDR3: CASKPSGGHTGDTIYF
J: TRBJ1-2; V: TRBV4-2; size: -; D: -; DNA: TGTGCCAGCAGCCAAGGATTGACAATGGGGGGTTACACCTTC; CDR3: CASSQGLTMGGYTF
J: TRBJ2-5; V: TRBV6-1; size: -; D: -; DNA: TGTGCCGGCAGTGGTTCCGAAGAGACACAGTACTTC; CDR3: CAGSGSEETQYF
J: TRBJ2-1; V: TRBV29-1; size: -; D: TRBD2; DNA: TGCAGCGGGGCCGGGATTAGCGGGAGAGTGACGTGGAATGGGCAGTTCTTC; CDR3: CSGAGISGRVTWNGQFF
J: TRBJ1-2; V: TRBV7-2; size: few; D: -; DNA: TGTGCCAGCAGCTTAAACCAGAGAGAGGGCTATGGCTACACCTTC; CDR3: CASSLNQREGYGYTF
J: TRBJ1-1; V: TRBV7-3; size: -; D: -; DNA: TGTGCCAGCAGCCTCCTTGGGCAGGGCAATTATGAAGCTTTCTTT; CDR3: CASSLLGQGNYEAFF
J: TRBJ2-7; V: TRBV20-1; size: many; D: TRBD1; DNA: TGCAGTGCTAGGGGACCACAGGGGACCTACGAGCAGTACTTC; CDR3: CSARGPQGTYEQYF
J: TRBJ2-3; V: TRBV6-2/TRBV6-3; size: -; D: TRBD2; DNA: TGTGCCAGCTTGGTCTTAGGAGGGAGGGTCACAGATACACAGTATTTT; CDR3: CASLVLGGRVTDTQYF
J: TRBJ2-7; V: TRBV24-1; size: -; D: TRBD1; DNA: TGTGCCACCAGCGGGCCTGGGACAGGGGGCTCCTACGAGCAGTACTTC; CDR3: CATSGPGTGGSYEQYF
J: TRBJ1-6; V: TRBV12-3/TRBV12-4; size: -; D: -; DNA: TGTGCCAACAGTTGGACAGCTAATTCACCCCTCCTCTTT; CDR3: CANSWTANSPLLF
J: TRBJ1-5; V: TRBV6-2/TRBV6-3; size: -; D: -; DNA: TGTGCCAGCAGTTCGGACAGCAATAATCATCCCCAGCATTTT; CDR3: CASSSDSNNHPQHF
J: TRBJ2-1; V: TRBV6-5; size: -; D: TRBD1; DNA: TGTGCCAGCAGTACGCGGACAGGGGTTGGGGATATGGAAGAGCAGTTCTTC; CDR3: CASSTRTGVGDMEEQFF
J: TRBJ2-7; V: TRBV20-1; size: -; D: -; DNA: TGCATTGCTAGAGCTGGACAAGGAAGTTCCGACGAGCAGTACTTC; CDR3: CIARAGQGSSDEQYF
J: TRBJ1-3; V: TRBV11-2; size: -; D: -; DNA: TGTGCCAGCAGCCCTTCGACGGGGACTGGAAACACCAAATATTTT; CDR3: CASSPSTGTGNTKYF